These T cell receptor beta chains were read from a single sample in a study of T cell responses to AZD1222 COVID-19 vaccine. Generated by immunoSEQ multiplex PCR, the TCRdb table keeps only in-frame clones and is missing some. This sample has about 62,000 clones; around three quarters occur once, and the top ten carry about 14%. Sequenced material: peripheral blood, taken on day 0 of AZD1222 vaccination. The receptor set was obtained from an adult in good health. Each CDR3 is given with its conserved first and last residue.

TRBJ1-5	TRBV28	CASNLGTGGVYQPQHF
TRBJ1-1	TRBV29-1	CSVGLGDRGAFF
TRBJ2-7	TRBV18	CASSPPSSYEQYF
TRBJ1-3	TRBV7-2	CASSLAIPAGNTIYF
TRBJ2-5	TRBV5-6	CASSLGRAQYF
TRBJ1-2	TRBV4-3	CASSQDPRDYGYTF
TRBJ1-5	TRBV27	CASSLNPYQPQHF
TRBJ2-1	TRBV21-1	CASAGYQQFF
TRBJ2-1	TRBV7-2	CASSSSSGARGEQFF
TRBJ2-1	TRBV6-5	CASSPRYNEQFF
TRBJ2-7	TRBV19	CASSIAGGPYEQYF
TRBJ2-7	TRBV5-6	CASSLPVGSYEQYF
TRBJ1-1	TRBV5-4	CASSLGPTANTEAFF
TRBJ2-4	TRBV3-1/TRBV3-2	CASSQGRGAIAKNIQYF
TRBJ2-7	TRBV18	CASSPTGQGGSYEQYF
TRBJ2-7	TRBV4-2	CASSQDSSAYEQYF
TRBJ2-3	TRBV3-1/TRBV3-2	CASSQEMRDTQYF
TRBJ2-3	TRBV10-1	CASTRGGASTDTQYF
TRBJ1-6	TRBV9	CASSVIQGPLHF
TRBJ1-6	TRBV13	CASKGSNNSPLHF
TRBJ2-1	TRBV7-9	CASSPQGGGYNEQFF
TRBJ1-2	TRBV5-1	CASSLDPNYGYTF
TRBJ1-2	TRBV9	CASSVDRGHYGYTF
TRBJ1-2	TRBV21-1	CASSKEGGNYGYTF
TRBJ2-7	TRBV15	CATSRDIGQSYEQYF
TRBJ1-5	TRBV9	CASSVASTGQPQHF
TRBJ1-2	TRBV27	CASSSGRGNTIANYGYTF
TRBJ1-4	TRBV7-9	CASSLALRTEGKLFF
TRBJ1-1	TRBV13	CATASAGEFEAFF
TRBJ1-3	TRBV5-6	CASSLAPTGAGGNTIYF
TRBJ1-6	TRBV5-6	CASSLRQSYNSPLHF
TRBJ1-2	TRBV6-2/TRBV6-3	CASSSLTMGYTF
TRBJ1-1	TRBV7-9	CASSLSLSEAFF
TRBJ2-6	TRBV28	CASSFGSWRGGVSGANVLTF
TRBJ2-5	TRBV5-1	CASSFRGAEETQYF
TRBJ1-5	TRBV28	CASTLLNQPQHF
TRBJ2-4	TRBV6-5	CASSLVGAKNIQYF
TRBJ1-4	TRBV4-1	CASSQTENEKLFF
TRBJ1-2	TRBV5-4	CASSLVERGLDYGYTF
TRBJ1-6	TRBV7-6	CASSLRQDYNSPLHF
TRBJ2-3	TRBV24-1	CATSSNTDTQYF
TRBJ2-1	TRBV11-3	CASSLPGQGYNEQFF
TRBJ2-2	TRBV4-3	CASSQGAGTNTGELFF
TRBJ2-5	TRBV6-5	CASSRRLVETQYF
TRBJ2-1	TRBV13	CASSLAGGEYNEQFF
TRBJ1-4	TRBV30	CAWSVQAGANEKLFF
TRBJ1-5	TRBV2	CASSELGQNQPQHF
TRBJ2-1	TRBV27	CASRRGDVQNEQFF